This record concerns one T cell receptor beta chain sequence. Its antigen is unknown. CDR3 length equals 14 residues. Trimming cost V 0 bases and J 1 base, with 8 bases left between them. The germline V gene has CDR1 SGHRS and CDR2 YFSETQ. A multiplex PCR was run with 60 Vbeta primers and 13 Jbeta primers. Clones were read by immunoSEQ multiplex PCR, and TCRdb kept only the in-frame ones, dropping some. The repertoire consists of some 140,000 clones, with 66% occurring once and the leading ten covering 1.5% to 2%. The data belong to a study of cytomegalovirus exposure and HLA in healthy donors. Overall study results and limits: More clonal expansion characterized HLA-associated TCR beta chains than equally common others in a later analysis.

The genes are TRBV5-1 and TRBJ2-7; D possibly corresponds to TRBD2 (5 bases). The receptor was isolated from a human donor in good health. Sequenced: PBMCs. In DNA form, the CDR3 reads TGCGCCAGCAGCTTGGACCCGGGGTCCTACGAGCAGTACTTC. This codes for CASSLDPGSYEQYF.